Described below is a single TCR beta chain sequence and its context. This clone was recorded a few times. Its cognate antigen has yet to be identified. No base-level quality is on record; no much larger clone is a single base apart. This sample was included in a study of cytomegalovirus exposure and HLA in healthy donors (dated by TCRdb to 2015 to 2018). Study-level background: According to a later analysis, one platform produced both the roughly 110 validation repertoires and the 700 or so repertoires of the first cohort. The study aimed to test whether cataloging public T cell receptors could reveal signatures of past pathogen exposure. Along with the approximately 650-subject first cohort, a separate validation cohort of over a hundred different subjects was used. High-throughput TCR immunosequencing, statistical association of individual TCRs with disease status, and machine learning were combined to predict cytomegalovirus infection status. Here is what the overall study found, with its caveats: The study listed 164 TCR beta chains as associated with cytomegalovirus. A later analysis found that TCRs clustered in the first cohort also tended to co-occur in the 95 to 150 validation repertoires, with 94% of cluster scores above 0. According to the authors, the approach could potentially be generalized to other disease states and immunological phenotypes. Most TCR sequences were seen in very few donors, while some public TCRs were found in many individuals. The validation cohort had no HLA typing available for a later analysis, so co-occurrence within that cohort was assessed over all 130 or so repertoires. The classifier was reported to diagnose cytomegalovirus status with high specificity and sensitivity in both the original cohort and the validation cohort. In vitro tests confirmed that a few of the cytomegalovirus-associated TCR beta chains recognize cytomegalovirus antigens.

Separate from the roughly 650-subject first cohort, the validation cohort of more than 90 subjects was the group to which the donors belonged. Receptor libraries were prepared by the immunoSEQ multiplex PCR assay. The published analysis was carried out like this. To diagnose cytomegalovirus status from the catalog of TCR beta chain sequences, a statistical classification framework was built. Held by TCRdb, this immuneACCESS table contains in-frame sequences only and omits some clones. Under half of the omission traces to an unresolved V gene where checked; the cause of the rest is unknown. Clone size and V and J calls were adopted from that table, with D and trimming inferred from the DNA. The sample includes approximately 150,000 clones, with around 87% observed a single time. Of the sample, just over 8.5% is held by the ten largest clones. V is shortened by 3 bases, J by 4 bases, and the region joining them spans 12 bases. From its cysteine to its phenylalanine, the CDR3 spans 13 amino acids. Solely the CDR3 DNA is kept, with 39 bases framed from the first base. As encoded in the germline V gene (reference sequence), CDR1 is GTSNPN while CDR2 is SVGIG.

This sequence uses TRBV30 and TRBJ1-1; confidence is insufficient to name the D gene. The sequencing input was PBMCs. The sequence derives from a man between 18 and 35 years old in good health and CMV-seropositive. The CDR3 protein sequence reads: CAWSEGGSTEAFF. The nucleotide sequence is TGTGCCTGGAGCGAGGGAGGGAGCACTGAAGCTTTCTTT.